This paragraph covers one T cell receptor (beta chain) sequence. The antigen is unknown. Oncomine TCR Beta short-read sequencing was applied to DNA from cultured CD4+ T cells. TCRdb ran MiXCR on the PCR reads and lists one entry per CDR3 protein. The sample includes fewer than 15,000 distinct CDR3 sequences, about 43% of them seen just once. This sample is drawn from a study of vaccination and CD4 T cells after COVID-19. Treatment of the sample: approximately nine-day PBMC culture with coronavirus spike peptide pools or control peptides (ViraFEST assay). Germline assignment: CDR1 SGHVS and CDR2 FQNEAQ. This CDR3 is built from 15 residues. V lost 5 bases, J lost 8 bases, and 14 bases stayed unmatched.

The sequencing input was CD4+ T cells from blood, cultured in vitro. The receptor's source is a human donor who had recovered from COVID-19. The V gene is TRBV7-8, the J gene TRBJ1-2; 7 positions agree with TRBD1. The CDR3 protein is CASSPRRDRWYGYTF. CDR3 DNA sequence: TGTGCCAGCAGCCCGCGAAGGGACAGATGGTACGGCTACACCTTC.